These 21 T cell receptor beta chains were sequenced from one sample in a study of human T cells and chemical hapten exposure (TCRdb year 2021). This sample's time point label indicates: patch test 1, 2 weeks after DPC sensitization. The sample's treatment or condition label is to be understood as: therapeutic diphenylcyclopropenone sensitization with weekly scalp DPC. The library was built by means of RACE. The listed sequencing device is NextSeq 500. The raw public reads went through TCRdb reprocessing: fastp at Q25, MiXCR clone calling, in-frame beta chains kept. For every CDR3 protein sequence, its rows merge into one entry that carries the most common genes and DNA. For this sample there are about 340,000 distinct CDR3 sequences; 6% to 8.5% appear just once. The ten biggest clones cover 7.5% to 9% of the sample. The sequencing here drew on whole blood, taken in connection with sensitization to the hapten diphenylcyclopropenone (DPC). The receptor source for this set is a young woman with alopecia areata. Some clones in this sample may be carry-over from other donors' samples.

This clonotype was found a few times. This rearrangement joins TRBV9 to TRBJ1-1; 9 bases agree with TRBD1. The CDR3 consists of 17 residues. Trimming removed 3 bases from V and 2 bases from J; junction bases left unmatched: 11. Germline V gives CDR1 SGDLS, CDR2 YYNGEE. DNA of the CDR3: TGTGCCAGCAGCGGTCCCGGGACAGGGATTCGTAACACTGAAGCTTTCTTT. The encoded protein is CASSGPGTGIRNTEAFF.

V and J are TRBV27 and TRBJ2-7; 8 bases are shared with TRBD1. CDR1 and CDR2 (germline): MNHEY, SMNVEV (reference sequence). The CDR3 covers 14 residues. V was clipped by 4 bases and J by 2 bases; unmatched bases: 4. The chain's CDR3 is CASSSRGLPYEQYF. The CDR3 DNA is TGTGCCAGCAGTTCCAGGGGGCTCCCCTACGAGCAGTACTTC.

The table lists this clonotype with many counts. J is TRBJ2-7 and V is TRBV2; unclear D gene. CDR1 SNHLY and CDR2 FYNNEI come from the germline V gene. The V gene lost 6 bases and the J gene lost 9 bases, with 15 bases spanning the gap. This CDR3 is built from 12 residues. Here the CDR3 DNA reads TGTGCCAGCAGCGAACAGAGGAGCTGGCAGTACTTC. Translated: CASSEQRSWQYF.

At least ten counts were recorded for this clonotype. The chain employs TRBV20-1 and TRBJ2-2; weak D call: TRBD1 (5 bases). Germline assignment: CDR1 DFQATT and CDR2 SNEGSKA (reference sequence). Between the trimmed V and J ends, which lost 3 bases and 0 bases, there was a span of 23 bases. The CDR3 runs to 19 residues. CDR3 region: CSARELNTGTWTNTGELFF. In DNA, the CDR3 is TGCAGTGCTAGGGAGCTTAATACAGGAACTTGGACGAACACCGGGGAGCTGTTTTTT.

This clonotype was counted ten times or more. The chain links TRBV6-2 or TRBV6-3 to TRBJ1-5; no definite D call. Germline V gene data show CDR1 as MNHEY and CDR2 as SVGEGT. V gave up 5 bases and J gave up 3 bases, with 8 bases separating them. This CDR3 contains 13 residues. Written as DNA, the CDR3 is TGTGCCAGCAGTCAAGTATACAATCAGCCCCAGCATTTT. Residues: CASSQVYNQPQHF.

In this sample, this clonotype turned up many times. The V call is TRBV18, the J call TRBJ1-1; 8 bases map to TRBD1. V lost 6 bases and J lost 1; bases outside the gene matches: 4. The CDR3 has 14 amino acids. Germline CDR1 reads KGHSH; CDR2 reads LQKENI. CDR3 residues: CASSPGQANTEAFF. CDR3 nucleotides: TGTGCCAGCTCGCCGGGACAGGCGAACACTGAAGCTTTCTTT.

This clonotype was seen many times. V usage is TRBV6-2 or TRBV6-3 and J usage is TRBJ2-3, with a possible D match to TRBD2 (6 bases). CDR3 length: 14 amino acids. The germline V and J ends were trimmed by 7 bases and 0 bases, with 11 bases remaining between them. From germline, CDR1 is MNHEY and CDR2 SVGEGT. The chain's CDR3 is CASTGTESTDTQYF. The DNA for the CDR3 is TGTGCCAGCACCGGGACTGAAAGCACAGATACGCAGTATTTT.

There are a few counts of this clonotype. The V call is TRBV28, the J call TRBJ1-1; 11 nucleotides line up with TRBD1. Germline assignment: CDR1 MDHEN and CDR2 SYDVKM. This CDR3 is built from 14 residues. After removal of 2 bases from V and 8 bases from J, the junction contained 4 bases not matched to a gene. The DNA of the CDR3 is TGTGCCAGCAGTTTAACCGGGACAGGGGGAGAAGCTTTCTTT. This translates into CASSLTGTGGEAFF. The variable domain in full, with the rest retrieved from reference TRBV28 and TRBJ1-1, is DVKVTQSSRYLVKRTGEKVFLECVQDMDHENMFWYRQDPGLGLRLIYFSYDVKMKEKGDIPEGYSVSREKKERFSLILESASTNQTSMYLCASSLTGTGGEAFFGQGTRLTVV.

This clonotype has at least ten counts. The chain combines TRBV7-2 with TRBJ1-2; 9 positions match TRBD1. Germline loops: CDR1 SGHTA, CDR2 FQGNSA. The trim removed 5 bases at V and 6 bases at J, leaving 4 bases unmatched. The CDR3 has 13 residues. The CDR3 loop is CASSPRTGDGYTF. The CDR3, as DNA: TGTGCCAGCAGCCCCCGGACAGGGGATGGCTACACCTTC.

This chain uses TRBV18 with TRBJ1-4, with no clear D. The CDR3 consists of 14 residues. CDR1 and CDR2 (germline): KGHSH, LQKENI. V was trimmed by 1 base and J by 0 bases, leaving 3 bases between them. The CDR3 region has the DNA TGTGCCAGCTCACCACAAGCAACTAATGAAAAACTGTTTTTT. Translating gives CASSPQATNEKLFF.

The chain links TRBV27 to TRBJ1-1; D possibly corresponds to TRBD1 (5 bases). V was pared by 11 bases and J by 11 bases, with 12 bases between. CDR3 length: 9 amino acids. Germline V gene lookup returns CDR1 MNHEY and CDR2 SMNVEV (reference sequence). The CDR3 reads CAEEGLAFF. Written as DNA, the CDR3 is TGTGCCGAGGAGGGGCTGGCTTTCTTT.

This clonotype was observed at least ten times. The chain uses TRBV29-1 and TRBJ2-3, with 11 bases fitting TRBD2. J gave up 5 bases and V 4 bases, and 2 bases lay outside the gene matches. CDR3 length: 13 residues. The germline CDR1 and CDR2 sequences are SQVTM and ANQGSEA. CDR3 bases: TGCAGCGTTGGGCTAGCGGGGGGAGATACGCAGTATTTT. It specifies CSVGLAGGDTQYF.

The J gene is TRBJ2-1, the V gene TRBV6-5; no firm D call. V shed 5 bases and J shed 0 bases, with 11 bases lying between them. Germline V lookup: CDR1 MNHEY, CDR2 SVGAGI. The CDR3 has 15 amino acids. CDR3 region: CASSPGWSSYNEQFF. The CDR3 DNA reads as TGTGCCAGCAGTCCCGGTTGGAGCTCCTACAATGAGCAGTTCTTC.

The chain joins TRBV6-2 or TRBV6-3 to TRBJ1-1, with 9 bases identical to TRBD1. CDR1 is MNHEY, CDR2 SVGEGT, per germline. With V trimmed by 6 bases and J by 11 bases, 13 bases remained unmatched. The CDR3 runs 14 residues. CDR3 bases: TGTGCCAGCAGCTCAAACTTACAGGGGGCCGCCGCTTTCTTT. This encodes CASSSNLQGAAAFF.

The chain has TRBV28 and TRBJ2-7; tentative D call: TRBD1 (6 bases). With 5 bases removed from V and 1 base from J, the gap between germline ends came to 12 bases. Germline values: CDR1 MDHEN, CDR2 SYDVKM. There are 14 residues in the CDR3. The CDR3 loop reads CASSGPGQSYEQYF. CDR3 DNA sequence: TGTGCCAGCAGTGGGCCAGGACAGTCCTACGAGCAGTACTTC.

This clonotype appeared a few times. This rearrangement joins TRBV11-2 to TRBJ2-2, with D tentatively TRBD1 (7 bases). Germline V gene data show CDR1 as SGHAT and CDR2 as FQNNGV. The CDR3 extends over 20 amino acids. Trimming took 4 bases from V and 4 from J, leaving 28 bases between them. This CDR3 is CASSSLGRQGGESGTGELFF. DNA for the CDR3: TGTGCCAGCAGCTCCCTAGGTAGACAGGGAGGCGAATCGGGCACCGGGGAGCTGTTTTTT.

This clonotype was detected only a few times. V and J are TRBV28 and TRBJ1-6; weak D call: TRBD1 (6 bases). The germline CDR1 and CDR2 sequences are MDHEN and SYDVKM. CDR3 length: 15 residues. Trimming pared 3 bases from V and 7 bases from J, leaving 13 bases between. The CDR3 DNA is TGTGCCAGCAGTTTGTGGGGGGCGAGGAATTCACCCCTCCACTTT. This encodes CASSLWGARNSPLHF.

The V and J genes are TRBV7-2 and TRBJ2-3; D is uncertain. Germline V gene data show CDR1 as SGHTA and CDR2 as FQGNSA. The CDR3 contains 14 residues. V lost 4 bases and J 1 base, leaving 9 bases between the germline ends. CDR3 bases: TGTGCCAGCAGCTCGGACGGCCGCACAGATACGCAGTATTTT. This encodes CASSSDGRTDTQYF. The complete variable domain, with remaining parts taken from reference TRBV7-2 and TRBJ2-3, reads GAGVSQSPSNKVTEKGKDVELRCDPISGHTALYWYRQSLGQGLEFLIYFQGNSAPDKSGLPSDRFSAERTGGSVSTLTIQRTQQEDSAVYLCASSSDGRTDTQYFGPGTRLTVL.

The J gene is TRBJ2-1, the V gene TRBV11-2; 9 bases map to TRBD2. Germline values: CDR1 SGHAT, CDR2 FQNNGV. Trimming removed 5 bases from V and 2 bases from J; junction bases left unmatched: 4. The CDR3 loop spans 15 amino acids. CDR3 amino acids: CASSPRGGTYNEQFF. The CDR3 bases are TGTGCCAGCAGCCCGCGGGGGGGTACCTACAATGAGCAGTTCTTC.

V usage is TRBV12-3 or TRBV12-4 and J usage is TRBJ1-2; D possibly corresponds to TRBD1 (5 bases). The CDR3 runs to 14 residues. V lost 5 bases to trimming and J lost 3 bases, with 13 bases between them. In nucleotides, the CDR3 is TGTGCCAGCAGTCCAGGGAGGTCAGACTATGGCTACACCTTC. Translating gives CASSPGRSDYGYTF.

The table lists this clonotype with many counts. This chain connects TRBV7-6 to TRBJ2-3, with 8 bases matching TRBD2. The V and J ends lost 3 bases and 6 bases, in that order; junction bases with no gene match: 11. CDR3 length: 16 amino acids. CDR1 SGHVS and CDR2 FNYEAQ come from the germline V gene. CDR3 DNA: TGTGCCAGCAGCTTCTCCTCCGGGGGGGCAGGGGATACGCAGTATTTT. It codes for CASSFSSGGAGDTQYF.